Presented here are 14 T cell receptor beta chains from one specimen sequenced in a study of regulatory T cells in long-lasting Graves disease. As for time point: newly diagnosed GD, antithyroid drugs for less than 3 months. The TCR library used RNA extracted from PBMCs. For TCR beta, libraries came from iRepertoire HTBI primers and Arm-PCR of CDR3 regions. TCRdb reprocessed the multiplex PCR reads with MiXCR, giving one entry per CDR3 protein. The sample has about 460,000 distinct CDR3 sequences, about 14% seen once. These same records also appear under a second study, on T cells in Graves' hyperthyroidism and ophthalmopathy.

Specimen: peripheral blood mononuclear cells (PBMCs), collected at new diagnosis, from a patient treated with antithyroid drugs. The origin of the receptors is a woman in her forties or fifties with Graves disease.

This clonotype was seen ten or more times. The V call is TRBV12-3 or TRBV12-4, the J call TRBJ2-3; 12 nucleotides match TRBD2. The V gene end was trimmed by 7 bases and the J gene end by 1 base; junction bases not matched to a gene: 6. The CDR3 is 16 residues long. CDR3 protein: CASTPGLAGGTDTQYF. CDR3 nucleotides: TGTGCCAGCACCCCGGGACTAGCGGGCGGCACAGATACGCAGTATTTT.

V gene TRBV30 combines with J gene TRBJ2-1; 7 nucleotides match TRBD2. J was trimmed by 12 bases and V by 1 base; bases with no gene match: 6. Germline assignment: CDR1 GTSNPN and CDR2 SVGIG (reference sequence). The CDR3 is made up of 12 amino acids. The CDR3 sequence is CAWSEGLYGQFF. The CDR3 region has the DNA TGTGCCTGGAGTGAGGGACTATATGGGCAGTTCTTC.

This clonotype was seen a handful of times. This sequence joins TRBV30 and TRBJ1-4; no clear D. This CDR3 contains 13 residues. Per germline, CDR1 GTSNPN and CDR2 SVGIG (reference sequence). Trimming took 7 bases from V and 5 from J, leaving 14 bases between them. This CDR3 reads CASTRAANEKLFF. Written as DNA, the CDR3 is TGTGCCTCCACTCGGGCAGCAAATGAAAAACTGTTTTTT. The variable domain in full, completed from reference TRBV30 and TRBJ1-4, reads SQTIHQWPATLVQPVGSPLSLECTVEGTSNPNLYWYRQAAGRGLQLLFYSVGIGQISSEVPQNLSASRPQDRQFILSSKKLLLSDSGFYLCASTRAANEKLFFGSGTQLSVL.

V usage is TRBV7-9 and J usage is TRBJ2-7; 10 nucleotides align to TRBD2. V trimming: 1 base; J trimming: 1 base; junction bases outside the gene matches: 10. The germline V gene has CDR1 SEHNR and CDR2 FQNEAQ (reference sequence). This CDR3 contains 18 residues. The CDR3 DNA is TGTGCCAGCAGCTTAGGATTTGTACGAGCGGGAGGGTCCTACGAGCAGTACTTC. This encodes CASSLGFVRAGGSYEQYF.

The genes are TRBV5-1 and TRBJ2-6; D ambiguous. Germline CDR1 and CDR2: SGHRS and YFSETQ. Trimming stripped 3 bases from V and 0 bases from J, with 7 bases between. This CDR3 spans 15 amino acids. The CDR3 region is CASSSYGSGANVLTF. CDR3 nucleotides: TGCGCCAGCAGCTCATATGGCTCTGGGGCCAACGTCCTGACTTTC.

This clonotype was seen at least ten times. The genes are TRBV2 and TRBJ2-1; D is possibly TRBD2 (5 bases). Trimming shortened V by 0 bases and J by 9 bases, and 15 bases separated the two germline ends. Germline CDR1 and CDR2: SNHLY and FYNNEI. CDR3 length: 15 residues. The CDR3 coding sequence is TGTGCCAGCAGTGAAGCGCGGATCCCCGAGGGTGAGCAGTTCTTC. It specifies CASSEARIPEGEQFF.

This clonotype was found a few times. The V call is TRBV4-1, the J call TRBJ2-3, with 15 bases matching TRBD2. V shed 2 bases and J 5 bases; nucleotides not matched to a gene: 8. The CDR3 length is 18 residues. The germline gives CDR1 MGHRA, CDR2 YSYEKL. CDR3 in DNA: TGCGCCAGCAGCCAAACCCAACCGGGACTAGCGGGAGGAGATACGCAGTATTTT. Its translation is CASSQTQPGLAGGDTQYF.

This clonotype has at least ten counts. CDR3 loop: CASSLGTDEKLFF. DNA of the CDR3: TGCGCCAGCAGCTTGGGGACAGATGAAAAACTGTTTTTT. The chain combines TRBV5-1 with TRBJ1-4; possible D gene TRBD1, 6 bases. This CDR3 has 13 amino acids. Trimming shortened V by 0 bases and J by 6 bases, and 6 bases separated the two germline ends. CDR1 and CDR2 from the germline V gene are SGHRS and YFSETQ.

This clonotype has a handful of counts. The J gene is TRBJ2-1, the V gene TRBV6-2 or TRBV6-3; 7 nucleotides agree with TRBD2. Germline lookup yields CDR1 MNHEY and CDR2 SVGEGT. The CDR3 totals 17 residues. J lost 5 bases, V lost 5 bases, and 15 bases had no gene match. The CDR3 here is CASSKAFPGLFHNEQFF. Written as DNA, the CDR3 is TGTGCCAGCAGTAAGGCTTTCCCGGGACTATTCCACAATGAGCAGTTCTTC.

The chain is built from TRBV7-9 and TRBJ2-7; D possibly corresponds to TRBD2 (7 bases). Deletions cut 5 bases from V and 2 bases from J, with 13 bases between. This CDR3 is built from 14 residues. Germline V gene data show CDR1 as SEHNR and CDR2 as FQNEAQ (reference sequence). In DNA, the CDR3 is TGTGCCAGCAGCCGGGGGGCAGGGGCCTACGAGCAGTACTTC. This translates into CASSRGAGAYEQYF.

In its sample, this clonotype was seen many times. The chain has TRBV2 and TRBJ2-7, with 9 bases identical to TRBD1. J was trimmed by 4 bases and V by 10 bases; bases with no gene match: 5. CDR1 is SNHLY, CDR2 FYNNEI, per germline. The CDR3 length is 12 residues. The DNA for the CDR3 is TGTGCCACCCGACAGGGGGAGTACGAGCAGTACTTC. Its translation is CATRQGEYEQYF.

This clonotype was seen ten or more times. This chain connects TRBV20-1 to TRBJ2-7; 7 nucleotides agree with TRBD1. CDR1 is DFQATT and CDR2 is SNEGSKA in the germline V gene (reference sequence). This CDR3 contains 12 residues. The V segment lost 8 bases and the J segment 5 bases; nucleotides outside the gene matches: 9. The CDR3 nucleotides read TGCAGTACCGACAGGGTTGTCCACGAGCAGTACTTC. Protein: CSTDRVVHEQYF.

In this sample, this clonotype turned up many times. This chain connects TRBV28 to TRBJ2-5; D gene ambiguous. V was cut by 4 bases and J by 7 bases, with 10 bases left in between. Germline lookup yields CDR1 MDHEN and CDR2 SYDVKM. The CDR3 has 12 residues. The CDR3 here is CASSYQVGTQYF. The CDR3, as DNA: TGTGCCAGCAGTTATCAGGTCGGGACCCAGTACTTC.

In this sample, this clonotype turned up many times. The chain links TRBV11-2 to TRBJ2-1; perhaps TRBD1 as D (5 bases). CDR3 length equals 14 residues. The germline V and J ends were trimmed by 2 bases and 4 bases, with 9 bases remaining between them. Germline-derived CDR1 and CDR2 are SGHAT and FQNNGV. As DNA, the CDR3 is TGTGCCAGCAGCTTAATGACAGATTACAATGAGCAGTTCTTC. Protein: CASSLMTDYNEQFF.